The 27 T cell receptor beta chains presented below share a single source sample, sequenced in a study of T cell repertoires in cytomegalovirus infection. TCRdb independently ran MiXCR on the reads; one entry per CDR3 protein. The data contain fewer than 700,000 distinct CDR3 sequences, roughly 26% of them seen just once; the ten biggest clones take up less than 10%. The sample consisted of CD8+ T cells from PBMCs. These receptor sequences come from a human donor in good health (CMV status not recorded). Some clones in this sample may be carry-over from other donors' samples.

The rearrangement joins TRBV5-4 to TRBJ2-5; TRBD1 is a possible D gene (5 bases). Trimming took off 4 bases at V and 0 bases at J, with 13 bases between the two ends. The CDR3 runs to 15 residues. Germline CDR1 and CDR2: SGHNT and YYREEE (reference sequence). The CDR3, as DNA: TGTGCCAGCAGCGGGGAAGACAGAAACCAAGAGACCCAGTACTTC. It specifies CASSGEDRNQETQYF.

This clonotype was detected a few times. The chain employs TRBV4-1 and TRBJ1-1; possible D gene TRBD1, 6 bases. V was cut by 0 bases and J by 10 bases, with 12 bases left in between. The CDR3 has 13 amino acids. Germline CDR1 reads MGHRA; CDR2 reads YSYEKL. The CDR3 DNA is TGCGCCAGCAGCCAAGAGGGGCCCAGGGGAGCTTTCTTT. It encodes CASSQEGPRGAFF.

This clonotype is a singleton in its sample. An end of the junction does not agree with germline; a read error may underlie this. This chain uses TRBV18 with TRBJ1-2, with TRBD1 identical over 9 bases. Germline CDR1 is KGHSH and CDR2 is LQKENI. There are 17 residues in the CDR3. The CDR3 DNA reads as TGTGTCAGCTCACCACAGGGACAGGGAATACCGAACTATGGCTACACCTTC. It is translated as CVSSPQGQGIPNYGYTF.

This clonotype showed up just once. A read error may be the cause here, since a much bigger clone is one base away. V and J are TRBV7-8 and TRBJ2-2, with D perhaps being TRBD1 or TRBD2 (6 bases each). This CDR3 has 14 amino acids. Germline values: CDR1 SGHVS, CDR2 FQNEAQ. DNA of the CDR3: TGTACCAGCAGCTTAGGAAGGGGGGACGGGGAGCTGTTTTTT. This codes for CTSSLGRGDGELFF.

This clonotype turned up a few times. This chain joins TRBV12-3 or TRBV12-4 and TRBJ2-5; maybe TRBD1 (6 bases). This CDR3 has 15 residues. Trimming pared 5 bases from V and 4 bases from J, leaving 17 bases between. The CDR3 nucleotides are TGTGCCAGCAGTACACGGACAGATTATGGAGAGACCCAGTACTTC. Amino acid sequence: CASSTRTDYGETQYF.

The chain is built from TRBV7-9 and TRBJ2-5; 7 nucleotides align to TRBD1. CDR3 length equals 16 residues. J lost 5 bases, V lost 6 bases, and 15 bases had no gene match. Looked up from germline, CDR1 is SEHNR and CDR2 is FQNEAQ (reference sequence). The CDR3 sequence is CASREVRGPSRETQYF. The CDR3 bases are TGTGCCAGCAGGGAGGTGAGGGGGCCGTCACGGGAGACCCAGTACTTC.

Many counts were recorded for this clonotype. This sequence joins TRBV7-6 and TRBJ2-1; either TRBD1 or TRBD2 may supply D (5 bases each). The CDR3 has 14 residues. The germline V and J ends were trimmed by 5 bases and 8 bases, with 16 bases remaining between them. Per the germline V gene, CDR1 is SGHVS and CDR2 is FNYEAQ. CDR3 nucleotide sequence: TGTGCCAGCAGCGGGCAGGGAGCGACCTATGAGCAGTTCTTC. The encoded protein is CASSGQGATYEQFF. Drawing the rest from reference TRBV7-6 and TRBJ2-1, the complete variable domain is GAGVSQSPRYKVTKRGQDVALRCDPISGHVSLYWYRQALGQGPEFLTYFNYEAQQDKSGLPNDRFSAERPEGSISTLTIQRTEQRDSAMYRCASSGQGATYEQFFGPGTRLTVL.

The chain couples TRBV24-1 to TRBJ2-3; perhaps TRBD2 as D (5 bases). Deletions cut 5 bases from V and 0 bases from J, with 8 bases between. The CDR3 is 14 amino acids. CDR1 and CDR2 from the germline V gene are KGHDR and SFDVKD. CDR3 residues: CATSARGSTDTQYF. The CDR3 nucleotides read TGTGCCACCAGTGCCCGAGGGAGCACAGATACGCAGTATTTT.

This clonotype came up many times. CDR3 DNA: TGTGCCAGCAGCTTAGTGGGTCAAACTGTCGAAGCTTTCTTT. The encoded protein is CASSLVGQTVEAFF. The chain couples TRBV7-9 to TRBJ1-1; no clear D. V was pared by 1 base and J by 8 bases, with 14 bases between. CDR1 is SEHNR, CDR2 FQNEAQ, per germline (reference sequence). The CDR3 sequence is 14 residues long.

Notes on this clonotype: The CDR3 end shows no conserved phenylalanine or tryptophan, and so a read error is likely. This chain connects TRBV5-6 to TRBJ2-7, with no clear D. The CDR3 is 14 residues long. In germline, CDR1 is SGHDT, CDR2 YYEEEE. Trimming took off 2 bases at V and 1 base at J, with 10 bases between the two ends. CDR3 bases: TGTGCCAGCAGCTTATCCCCCGCTTCCTACGAGCAGTACTCC. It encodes CASSLSPASYEQYS.

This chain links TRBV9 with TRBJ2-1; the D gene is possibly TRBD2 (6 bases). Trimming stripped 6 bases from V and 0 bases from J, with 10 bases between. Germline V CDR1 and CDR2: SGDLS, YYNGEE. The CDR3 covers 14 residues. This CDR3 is CASNGGISYNEQFF. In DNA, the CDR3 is TGTGCCAGCAATGGAGGGATCTCCTACAATGAGCAGTTCTTC. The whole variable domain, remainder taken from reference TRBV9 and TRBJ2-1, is DSGVTQTPKHLITATGQRVTLRCSPRSGDLSVYWYQQSLDQGLQFLIQYYNGEERAKGNILERFSAQQFPDLHSELNLSSLELGDSALYFCASNGGISYNEQFFGPGTRLTVL.

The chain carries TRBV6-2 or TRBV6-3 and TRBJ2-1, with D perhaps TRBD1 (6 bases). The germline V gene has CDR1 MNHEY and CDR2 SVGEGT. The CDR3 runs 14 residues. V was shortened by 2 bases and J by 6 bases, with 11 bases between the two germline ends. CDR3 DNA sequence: TGTGCCAGCAGTTACCTGACAGGTCGCAATGAGCAGTTCTTC. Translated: CASSYLTGRNEQFF.

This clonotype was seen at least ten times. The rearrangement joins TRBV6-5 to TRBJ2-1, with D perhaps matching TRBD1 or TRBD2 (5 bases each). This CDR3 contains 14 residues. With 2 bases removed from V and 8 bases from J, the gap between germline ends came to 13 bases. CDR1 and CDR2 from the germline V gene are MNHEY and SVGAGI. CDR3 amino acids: CASSYPGSRDEQFF. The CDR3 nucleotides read TGTGCCAGCAGTTACCCAGGGAGCCGGGATGAGCAGTTCTTC.

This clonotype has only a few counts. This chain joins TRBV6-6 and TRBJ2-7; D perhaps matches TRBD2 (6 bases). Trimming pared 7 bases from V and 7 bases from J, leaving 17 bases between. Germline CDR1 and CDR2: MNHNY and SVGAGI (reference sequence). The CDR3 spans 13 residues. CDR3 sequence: CASKAREAREQYF. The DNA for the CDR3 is TGTGCCAGCAAGGCCAGGGAGGCTCGGGAGCAGTACTTC.

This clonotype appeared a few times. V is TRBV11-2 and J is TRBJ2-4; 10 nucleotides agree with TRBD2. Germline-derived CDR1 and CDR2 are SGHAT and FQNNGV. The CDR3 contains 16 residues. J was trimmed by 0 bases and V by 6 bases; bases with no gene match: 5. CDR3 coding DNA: TGTGCCAGCAGACCAACTAGCGGGGTAGCCAAAAACATTCAGTACTTC. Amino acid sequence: CASRPTSGVAKNIQYF.

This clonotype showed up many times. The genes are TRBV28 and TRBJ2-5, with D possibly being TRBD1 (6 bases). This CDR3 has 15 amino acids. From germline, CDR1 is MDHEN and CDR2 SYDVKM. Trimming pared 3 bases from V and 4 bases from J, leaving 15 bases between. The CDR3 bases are TGTGCCAGCAGTTTTTCAGGGGCGGTGGGAGAGACCCAGTACTTC. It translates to CASSFSGAVGETQYF.

The CDR3 DNA reads TGTGCCAGTAACCCAGCGGGGTGGGGGGCTGAAGCTTTCTTT. Protein: CASNPAGWGAEAFF. This chain links TRBV19 with TRBJ1-1, with a possible D match to TRBD1 (5 bases). The ends were cut back, 7 bases at V and 6 bases at J, with 18 bases in the middle. This CDR3 region has 14 residues. In germline, CDR1 is LNHDA, CDR2 SQIVND (reference sequence).

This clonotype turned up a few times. CDR3 in DNA: TGTGCCAGCAGCTCCACCCCGTCGTCAGGGGTCTACGAGCAGTACTTC. It encodes CASSSTPSSGVYEQYF. The V and J genes are TRBV7-8 and TRBJ2-7, with a weak D call TRBD1 (6 bases). Trimming removed 4 bases from V and 3 bases from J, with 19 bases in between. Germline-derived CDR1 and CDR2 are SGHVS and FQNEAQ. The length of the CDR3 is 16 residues.

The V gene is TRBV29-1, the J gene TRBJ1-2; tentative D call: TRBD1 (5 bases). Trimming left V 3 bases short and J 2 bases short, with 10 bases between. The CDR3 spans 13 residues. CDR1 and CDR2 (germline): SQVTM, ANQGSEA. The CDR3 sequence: CSVDRDSNYGYTF. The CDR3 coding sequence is TGCAGCGTTGACAGGGATTCGAACTATGGCTACACCTTC.

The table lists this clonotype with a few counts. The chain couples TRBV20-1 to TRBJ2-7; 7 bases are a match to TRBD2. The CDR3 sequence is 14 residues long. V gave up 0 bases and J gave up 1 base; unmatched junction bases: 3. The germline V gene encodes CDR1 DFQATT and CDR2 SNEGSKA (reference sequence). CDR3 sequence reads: CSARDRGGSYEQYF. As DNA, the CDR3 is TGCAGTGCTAGAGATAGGGGAGGGTCCTACGAGCAGTACTTC.

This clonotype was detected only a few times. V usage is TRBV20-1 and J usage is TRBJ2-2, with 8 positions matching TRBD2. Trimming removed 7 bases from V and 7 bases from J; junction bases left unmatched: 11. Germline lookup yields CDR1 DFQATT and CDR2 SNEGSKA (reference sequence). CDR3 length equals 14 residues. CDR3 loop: CSVKAGVTGGELFF. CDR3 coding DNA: TGCAGTGTTAAAGCGGGGGTAACAGGCGGGGAGCTGTTTTTT.

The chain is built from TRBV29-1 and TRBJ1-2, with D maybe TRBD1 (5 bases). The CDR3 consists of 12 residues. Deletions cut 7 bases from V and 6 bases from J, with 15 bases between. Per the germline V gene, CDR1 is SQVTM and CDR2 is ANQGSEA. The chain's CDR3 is CSAGVTIHGYTF. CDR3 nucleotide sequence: TGCAGCGCGGGGGTTACCATCCATGGCTACACCTTC.

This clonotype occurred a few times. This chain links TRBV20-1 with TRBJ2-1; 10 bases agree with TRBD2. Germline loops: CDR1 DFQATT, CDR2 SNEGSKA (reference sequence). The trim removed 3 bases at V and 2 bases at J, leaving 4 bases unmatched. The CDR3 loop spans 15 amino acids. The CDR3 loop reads CSARVSGGPYNEQFF. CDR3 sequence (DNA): TGCAGTGCTAGGGTTAGCGGGGGGCCCTACAATGAGCAGTTCTTC.

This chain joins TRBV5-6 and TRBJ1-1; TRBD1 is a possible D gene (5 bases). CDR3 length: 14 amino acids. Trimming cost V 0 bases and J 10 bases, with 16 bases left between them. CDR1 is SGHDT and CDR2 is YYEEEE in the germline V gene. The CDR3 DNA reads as TGTGCCAGCAGCTTGGGGGCCCAGGGACGGACAGCTTTCTTT. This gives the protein CASSLGAQGRTAFF. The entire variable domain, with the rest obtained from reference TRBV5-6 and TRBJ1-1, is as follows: DAGVTQSPTHLIKTRGQQVTLRCSPKSGHDTVSWYQQALGQGPQFIFQYYEEEERQRGNFPDRFSGHQFPNYSSELNVNALLLGDSALYLCASSLGAQGRTAFFGQGTRLTVV.

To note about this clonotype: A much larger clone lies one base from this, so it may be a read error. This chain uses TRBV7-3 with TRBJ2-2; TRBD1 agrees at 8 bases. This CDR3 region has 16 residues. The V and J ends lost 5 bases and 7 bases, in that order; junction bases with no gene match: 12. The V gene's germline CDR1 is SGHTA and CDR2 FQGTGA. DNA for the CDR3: TGTGCCAGCAGCAAGCCGGGACAGGAAAGGGGCGGGGAGCTGTTTTTT. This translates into CASSKPGQERGGELFF.

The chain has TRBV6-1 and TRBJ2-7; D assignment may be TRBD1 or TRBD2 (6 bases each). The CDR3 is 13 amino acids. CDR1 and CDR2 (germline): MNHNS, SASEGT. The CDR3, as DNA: TGTGCCAGCAGTGTACCGGGGGCCTACGATCAGTACGTC. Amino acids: CASSVPGAYDQYV.

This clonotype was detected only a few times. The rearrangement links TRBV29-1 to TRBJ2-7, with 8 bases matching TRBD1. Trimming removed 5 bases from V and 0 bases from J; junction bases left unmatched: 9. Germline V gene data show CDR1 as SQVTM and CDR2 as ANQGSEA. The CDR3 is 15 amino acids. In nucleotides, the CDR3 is TGCAGCGTTTCCCTACAGGGGGGCCCCTCCTACGAGCAGTACTTC. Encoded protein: CSVSLQGGPSYEQYF.